Shown below are 14 T cell receptor beta chains from a single sample sequenced in a study of blood T cell repertoires in COVID-19. The method was immunoSEQ multiplex PCR; TCRdb's version includes in-frame clones alone and lacks a portion of them. This sample has about 64,000 clones, with 70% to 85% found just once. The sequenced sample consisted of peripheral blood. The receptors come from a woman aged 60 to 75 with acute or convalescent COVID-19.

J is TRBJ1-6 and V is TRBV4-1; a possible D gene is TRBD1 (6 bases). The germline V and J ends were trimmed by 2 bases and 7 bases, with 12 bases remaining between them. Germline-derived CDR1 and CDR2 are MGHRA and YSYEKL. This CDR3 region has 15 residues. DNA of the CDR3: TGCGCCAGCAGCCAATTACAGGGTAGCAATTCACCCCTCCACTTT. It encodes CASSQLQGSNSPLHF.

The chain is built from TRBV25-1 and TRBJ1-2, with 8 bases aligning to TRBD1. V trimming: 4 bases; J trimming: 8 bases; junction bases outside the gene matches: 6. This CDR3 region has 13 residues. The germline CDR1 and CDR2 sequences are MGHDK and SYGVNS. This CDR3 is CASSVRTGSGYTF. The DNA for the CDR3 is TGTGCCAGCAGTGTTCGGACAGGGAGCGGCTACACCTTC.

CDR3 in amino acids: CASSVGGGGLSGELFF. CDR3 DNA sequence: TGTGCCAGCAGCGTAGGAGGCGGGGGGTTGTCCGGGGAGCTGTTTTTT. The chain combines TRBV9 with TRBJ2-2, with 8 bases aligning to TRBD2. The CDR3 contains 16 residues. Germline CDR1 reads SGDLS; CDR2 reads YYNGEE. V shed 0 bases and J 6 bases; nucleotides not matched to a gene: 7.

The rearrangement uses TRBV5-6 and TRBJ2-3; 8 nucleotides agree with TRBD2. This CDR3 has 15 amino acids. Germline-derived CDR1 and CDR2 are SGHDT and YYEEEE. V shed 4 bases and J 14 bases; nucleotides not matched to a gene: 18. CDR3 nucleotides: TGTGCCAGCAGCCGCTTTCTGGCGGGGGGCCCCTCGTCGTATTTT. It yields the protein CASSRFLAGGPSSYF.

The table lists this clone with a count of one. The chain links TRBV9 to TRBJ1-1, with a tentative D call TRBD1 (6 bases). V was trimmed by 4 bases and J by 4 bases, leaving 14 bases between them. This CDR3 spans 14 amino acids. Looked up from germline, CDR1 is SGDLS and CDR2 is YYNGEE. The DNA of the CDR3 is TGTGCCAGCAGCCCCATTAGGGGGAGCACTGAAGCTTTCTTT. Translation: CASSPIRGSTEAFF.

The rearrangement uses TRBV2 and TRBJ1-2, with D possibly matching TRBD1 (6 bases). The CDR3 runs to 14 residues. The germline V gene has CDR1 SNHLY and CDR2 FYNNEI. V was shortened by 4 bases and J by 6 bases, with 15 bases between the two germline ends. The CDR3 reads CASSAAGGLDGYTF. The CDR3 DNA reads TGTGCCAGCAGTGCCGCGGGGGGCCTGGATGGCTACACCTTC.

The V and J genes are TRBV5-1 and TRBJ1-4, with a weak D call TRBD1 (5 bases). Germline V CDR1 and CDR2: SGHRS, YFSETQ. Between the trimmed V and J ends, which lost 2 bases and 6 bases, there was a span of 14 bases. This CDR3 is built from 15 residues. CDR3 DNA sequence: TGCGCCAGCAGCTTTGGCGGGACCGCAGATGAAAAACTGTTTTTT. It encodes CASSFGGTADEKLFF.

The chain is built from TRBV5-1 and TRBJ2-3; D is uncertain. This CDR3 is built from 14 residues. The germline V and J ends were trimmed by 0 bases and 4 bases, with 9 bases remaining between them. Germline CDR1 is SGHRS and CDR2 is YFSETQ. CDR3 loop: CASSLEPRADTQYF. CDR3 coding DNA: TGCGCCAGCAGCTTGGAACCTAGAGCAGATACGCAGTATTTT.

J is TRBJ2-3 and V is TRBV10-3; possible D gene TRBD2, 6 bases. The V and J ends lost 6 bases and 3 bases respectively, with 13 bases between them. The CDR3 is 14 residues long. Looked up from germline, CDR1 is ENHRY and CDR2 is SYGVKD. CDR3 loop: CAIRLADSTDTQYF. The CDR3 bases are TGTGCCATCAGGTTAGCGGACTCTACAGATACGCAGTATTTT.

A single count supports this clone. The genes are TRBV5-1 and TRBJ2-2; the D gene is possibly TRBD1 (6 bases). The CDR3 consists of 16 residues. Germline V lookup: CDR1 SGHRS, CDR2 YFSETQ. Trimming shortened V by 4 bases and J by 1 base, and 14 bases separated the two germline ends. The CDR3 nucleotides are TGCGCCAGCAGCGCCGGGACACGGGTGAACACCGGGGAGCTGTTTTTT. Protein: CASSAGTRVNTGELFF.

This rearrangement joins TRBV5-1 to TRBJ2-1, with TRBD2 matching 11 bases. J gave up 7 bases and V 3 bases, and 12 bases lay outside the gene matches. Germline V gives CDR1 SGHRS, CDR2 YFSETQ. The CDR3 contains 17 residues. CDR3 in amino acids: CASSSTTSGATINEQFF. The CDR3, as DNA: TGCGCCAGCAGCTCAACGACTAGCGGGGCGACGATTAATGAGCAGTTCTTC.

This chain links TRBV27 with TRBJ2-7, with D maybe TRBD2 (6 bases). V lost 5 bases, J lost 5 bases, and 13 bases lay in between. This CDR3 has 13 amino acids. Looked up from germline, CDR1 is MNHEY and CDR2 is SMNVEV (reference sequence). CDR3 loop: CASSHPGGNEQYF. CDR3 DNA: TGTGCCAGCAGTCACCCCGGGGGAAACGAGCAGTACTTC.

The V call is TRBV19, the J call TRBJ1-2; 8 bases map to TRBD1. After removal of 5 bases from V and 4 bases from J, the junction contained 6 bases not matched to a gene. Germline V gives CDR1 LNHDA, CDR2 SQIVND (reference sequence). The CDR3 contains 14 residues. The CDR3 spells CASSPGQGVYGYTF. CDR3 sequence (DNA): TGTGCCAGTAGTCCCGGACAGGGTGTCTATGGCTACACCTTC.

The V gene is TRBV9, the J gene TRBJ1-4; weak D call: TRBD1 (6 bases). Trimming pared 0 bases from V and 3 bases from J, leaving 9 bases between. Germline loops: CDR1 SGDLS, CDR2 YYNGEE. This CDR3 region has 15 residues. The chain's CDR3 is CASSVAQGANEKLFF. CDR3 DNA: TGTGCCAGCAGCGTAGCACAGGGTGCTAATGAAAAACTGTTTTTT.